The 32 T cell receptor beta chains below all came from one sample that was sequenced in a study of PD-1 blockade in classical Hodgkin lymphoma. Repertoires were generated with immunoSEQ multiplex PCR, while TCRdb's copy carries only in-frame clones and drops some. The sample consists of roughly 22,000 clones, roughly 72% of them appearing once. The patients all showed relapse after autologous stem cell transplantation, while their brentuximab vedotin exposure varied. Sample: peripheral blood mononuclear cells (PBMCs), taken at baseline. The receptors shown here come from a human donor with classical Hodgkin lymphoma.

Concerning this clone itself: Being one base from a much bigger clone, this may be a read error. The sample has other DNA sequences that encode this CDR3 too. The chain links TRBV7-9 to TRBJ1-3, with D uncertain. The length of the CDR3 is 14 residues. Deletions cut 3 bases from V and 3 bases from J, with 9 bases between. Germline-derived CDR1 and CDR2 are SEHNR and FQNEAQ (reference sequence). Written as DNA, the CDR3 is TGTGCCAGCAGCTTTACCGACAATGGAAACACCATATATTTT. Protein product: CASSFTDNGNTIYF.

In its sample, this clone was seen a few times. Other DNA sequences in the same sample also yield this CDR3. The chain links TRBV7-2 to TRBJ2-7; TRBD2 aligns across 7 bases. The CDR3 totals 15 residues. Trimming at V came to 1 base and at J to 0 bases, leaving 3 bases not matched to a gene. Per germline, CDR1 SGHTA and CDR2 FQGNSA. CDR3: CASSLGRGSSYEQYF. Here the CDR3 DNA reads TGTGCCAGCAGCTTAGGGCGGGGGAGCTCCTACGAGCAGTACTTC.

The chain has TRBV27 and TRBJ1-4, with no clear D. Per the germline V gene, CDR1 is MNHEY and CDR2 is SMNVEV (reference sequence). The CDR3 is 16 amino acids. The V end lost 2 bases, the J end lost 0 bases, and 10 bases lay between the germline ends. This chain's CDR3 is CASSLSVPATNEKLFF. CDR3 in DNA: TGTGCCAGCAGTTTAAGCGTTCCTGCAACTAATGAAAAACTGTTTTTT.

This clone was observed a few times. The V call is TRBV29-1, the J call TRBJ1-1; D unclear. Looked up from germline, CDR1 is SQVTM and CDR2 is ANQGSEA. This CDR3 is 14 amino acids long. V lost 6 bases to trimming and J lost 1 base, with 15 bases between them. CDR3 bases: TGCAGCGTACAAGAGGGATCAGGGAACACTGAAGCTTTCTTT. This sequence encodes CSVQEGSGNTEAFF.

The chain employs TRBV6-4 and TRBJ2-3; 8 bases line up with TRBD1. This CDR3 region has 16 residues. Unmatched junction bases numbered 8, after V lost 2 bases and J lost 4 bases. CDR1 is MRHNA and CDR2 is SNTAGT in the germline V gene. The CDR3 sequence: CASSDRARGHADTQYF. The DNA for the CDR3 is TGTGCCAGCAGTGACCGGGCCAGGGGGCATGCAGATACGCAGTATTTT.

Worth noting for this clone: One end of the junction does not line up with germline, which may come from a read error. The chain employs TRBV7-9 and TRBJ1-2; the D gene is possibly TRBD1 (5 bases). The CDR3 is 17 residues long. The germline gives CDR1 SEHNR, CDR2 FQNEAQ (reference sequence). The CDR3 DNA reads as TGTGTCAGCAGCTTAGCAATCGGGACGGGCCTTGACTATGGCTACACCTTC. As protein: CVSSLAIGTGLDYGYTF.

The chain uses TRBV7-2 and TRBJ1-2; maybe TRBD1 (6 bases). The CDR3 is made up of 15 amino acids. V was pared by 6 bases and J by 8 bases, with 22 bases between. From germline, CDR1 is SGHTA and CDR2 FQGNSA. The CDR3 DNA follows: TGTGCCAGCAGTTACACAGACAGGAGGCCGATAGGCTACACCTTC. It encodes CASSYTDRRPIGYTF.

CDR3 loop: CASSPRTGTYEQYF. Here the CDR3 DNA reads TGTGCCAGCAGTCCTAGGACAGGGACCTACGAGCAGTACTTC. V usage is TRBV28 and J usage is TRBJ2-7; TRBD1 aligns across 8 bases. The ends lost 5 bases at V and 2 bases at J; junction bases unmatched: 5. CDR1 MDHEN and CDR2 SYDVKM come from the germline V gene. This CDR3 contains 14 residues.

The chain employs TRBV9 and TRBJ1-2, with D hard to call. The CDR3 sequence is 13 residues long. Germline V gene lookup returns CDR1 SGDLS and CDR2 YYNGEE. V dropped 0 bases and J dropped 6 bases, with 9 bases sitting between them. The CDR3 sequence is CASSVDSFDGYTF. The CDR3 DNA is TGTGCCAGCAGCGTAGACAGTTTTGATGGCTACACCTTC.

The chain uses TRBV7-7 and TRBJ2-5, with 11 bases that match TRBD1. Trimming removed 1 base from V and 5 bases from J; junction bases left unmatched: 6. CDR1 is SSHAT, CDR2 FNYEAQ, per germline (reference sequence). The length of the CDR3 is 16 residues. The CDR3 nucleotides read TGTGCCAGCAGCTTAGAGTCGGGACAGGGGGGCGAGACCCAGTACTTC. This translates into CASSLESGQGGETQYF.

Sample share makes this clone medium-sized. The chain has TRBV7-3 and TRBJ2-2; D is ambiguous. Germline values: CDR1 SGHTA, CDR2 FQGTGA. The CDR3 covers 13 residues. Trimming shortened V by 5 bases and J by 5 bases, and 9 bases separated the two germline ends. This CDR3 is CASSLRLTGELFF. DNA for the CDR3: TGTGCCAGCAGCCTCCGACTGACCGGGGAGCTGTTTTTT.

The chain uses TRBV9 and TRBJ2-1; 12 nucleotides match TRBD2. CDR1 and CDR2 (germline): SGDLS, YYNGEE. The CDR3 extends over 15 amino acids. The trim removed 2 bases at V and 10 bases at J, leaving 7 bases unmatched. The CDR3 reads CASSVSTSGSREQFF. Here the CDR3 DNA reads TGTGCCAGCAGCGTCTCGACTAGCGGGAGCCGCGAGCAGTTCTTC. The whole variable domain, remainder taken from reference TRBV9 and TRBJ2-1, is DSGVTQTPKHLITATGQRVTLRCSPRSGDLSVYWYQQSLDQGLQFLIQYYNGEERAKGNILERFSAQQFPDLHSELNLSSLELGDSALYFCASSVSTSGSREQFFGPGTRLTVL.

The table lists this clone with a few counts. This chain connects TRBV5-1 to TRBJ2-1, with TRBD2 matching over 8 bases. V lost 4 bases to trimming and J lost 4 bases; unmatched junction nucleotides: 10. This CDR3 comprises 16 residues. In germline, CDR1 is SGHRS, CDR2 YFSETQ. CDR3 loop: CASSPRGAGVYNEQFF. The DNA of the CDR3 is TGCGCCAGCAGCCCCCGGGGAGCGGGGGTTTACAATGAGCAGTTCTTC.

In this sample, this clone turned up once. The CDR3 sequence: CASSFGRATSTNEKLFF. The CDR3 bases are TGCGCCAGCAGCTTCGGGAGGGCGACATCAACTAATGAAAAACTGTTTTTT. This chain uses TRBV5-1 with TRBJ1-4; no clear D gene. The germline gives CDR1 SGHRS, CDR2 YFSETQ. V was trimmed by 2 bases and J by 0 bases, leaving 14 bases between them. The CDR3 loop spans 17 amino acids.

The gene calls are TRBV30 and TRBJ1-1; possibly TRBD1 for D (6 bases). The germline V gene encodes CDR1 GTSNPN and CDR2 SVGIG (reference sequence). The V end was cut by 0 bases, the J end by 3 bases, with 11 bases between. The CDR3 spans 14 residues. The CDR3 loop reads CAWSVEGGYTEAFF. The CDR3, as DNA: TGTGCCTGGAGTGTAGAGGGGGGTTACACTGAAGCTTTCTTT.

This chain joins TRBV6-5 and TRBJ2-6; D gene uncertain. CDR1 and CDR2 (germline): MNHEY, SVGAGI. This CDR3 has 13 amino acids. The V and J ends lost 5 bases and 2 bases respectively, with 4 bases between them. The CDR3 loop reads CASSLAGANVLTF. In DNA form, the CDR3 reads TGTGCCAGCAGTCTAGCTGGGGCCAACGTCCTGACTTTC.

The chain combines TRBV7-2 with TRBJ2-5, with D perhaps TRBD1 (6 bases). This CDR3 contains 15 residues. The germline CDR1 and CDR2 sequences are SGHTA and FQGNSA. V lost 5 bases and J lost 2, with 15 bases in between. This CDR3 is CASSPADRRQETQYF. CDR3 nucleotide sequence: TGTGCCAGCAGCCCCGCAGACAGGAGACAAGAGACCCAGTACTTC.

About this clone itself: Within the sample, other DNA sequences also encode this same CDR3. The V and J genes are TRBV5-1 and TRBJ1-5; D remains ambiguous. In germline, CDR1 is SGHRS, CDR2 YFSETQ. The V end was cut by 0 bases, the J end by 1 base, with 2 bases between. There are 13 residues in the CDR3. The DNA for the CDR3 is TGCGCCAGCAGCTTGGGGAGCAATCAGCCCCAGCATTTT. This gives the protein CASSLGSNQPQHF.

The chain couples TRBV6-5 to TRBJ2-4; TRBD2 agrees at 7 bases. The CDR3 is 14 amino acids. Unmatched junction bases numbered 9, after V lost 5 bases and J lost 8 bases. Germline V gene data show CDR1 as MNHEY and CDR2 as SVGAGI. The CDR3 DNA sequence: TGTGCCAGCAGTACGGGAGGTGCTGGGTACATTCAGTACTTC. Amino acids: CASSTGGAGYIQYF.

This sequence joins TRBV10-1 and TRBJ1-1, with no clear D. Trimming removed 6 bases from V and 2 bases from J, with 16 bases in between. The CDR3 totals 15 residues. Germline CDR1 is WNHNN and CDR2 is SYGVQD (reference sequence). DNA of the CDR3: TGCGCCAGCAGAGAATTCGCGGCCTTAAACACTGAAGCTTTCTTT. Translation gives CASREFAALNTEAFF.

This clone was found a few times. This chain connects TRBV27 to TRBJ1-3; D may be TRBD1 (6 bases). V was pared by 5 bases and J by 7 bases, with 33 bases between. The CDR3 is 20 residues long. Germline V gene lookup returns CDR1 MNHEY and CDR2 SMNVEV (reference sequence). The CDR3 protein is CASSLPSKGQGDYELNTIYF. The CDR3 region has the DNA TGTGCCAGCAGTCTCCCCTCCAAGGGACAAGGGGACTACGAACTCAACACCATATATTTT.

This chain links TRBV28 with TRBJ2-5; 10 nucleotides match TRBD2. V lost 3 bases, J lost 2 bases, and 6 bases stayed unmatched. CDR1 is MDHEN and CDR2 is SYDVKM in the germline V gene. This CDR3 is built from 16 residues. This CDR3 is CASSFALAGAQETQYF. Here the CDR3 DNA reads TGTGCCAGCAGTTTTGCCCTAGCGGGGGCACAAGAGACCCAGTACTTC.

In the case of this clone: A junction end diverges from the germline sequence, so it may reflect a read error. The gene calls are TRBV5-1 and TRBJ1-2, with D possibly being TRBD1 (5 bases). CDR1 and CDR2 from the germline V gene are SGHRS and YFSETQ. This CDR3 contains 15 residues. The DNA for the CDR3 is TGTGCCAGCAGCCGCACCCAGGGCGAGGCTCTTGGCTACACCTTC. Translation gives CASSRTQGEALGYTF.

This chain joins TRBV19 and TRBJ2-1; 12 bases map to TRBD2. CDR3 length: 15 amino acids. CDR1 and CDR2 (germline): LNHDA, SQIVND (reference sequence). The ends lost 5 bases at V and 6 bases at J; junction bases unmatched: 5. CDR3 amino acids: CASSVTSGRFNEQFF. In nucleotides, the CDR3 is TGTGCCAGTAGTGTGACTAGCGGGAGATTCAATGAGCAGTTCTTC. The full variable domain, in which reference TRBV19 and TRBJ2-1 provide the parts outside the CDR3, is DGGITQSPKYLFRKEGQNVTLSCEQNLNHDAMYWYRQDPGQGLRLIYYSQIVNDFQKGDIAEGYSVSREKKESFPLTVTSAQKNPTAFYLCASSVTSGRFNEQFFGPGTRLTVL.

The V and J genes are TRBV18 and TRBJ1-5; tentatively, D is TRBD1 (5 bases). CDR3 length equals 17 residues. CDR1 and CDR2 (germline): KGHSH, LQKENI. The ends were cut back, 2 bases at V and 4 bases at J, with 18 bases in the middle. The CDR3 sequence: CASSPSGNRRGNQPQHF. Here the CDR3 DNA reads TGTGCCAGCTCACCATCGGGAAACAGGAGGGGTAATCAGCCCCAGCATTTT.

In nucleotides, the CDR3 is TGTGCAAGTCGCTTAACGCAGGGGTATGGCTACACCTTC. This codes for CASRLTQGYGYTF. This chain connects TRBV12-2 to TRBJ1-2; the tabulated D call, TRBD1, remains unverified against the DNA. TRBV12-2 has pseudogene status. There are 13 residues in the CDR3.

This chain uses TRBV18 with TRBJ2-1; 8 bases agree with TRBD1. The CDR3 consists of 19 residues. With V trimmed by 1 base and J by 6 bases, 17 bases remained unmatched. CDR1 KGHSH and CDR2 LQKENI come from the germline V gene. This chain's CDR3 is CASSPRASPTLDRGNEQFF. In DNA form, the CDR3 reads TGTGCCAGCTCACCACGGGCCTCGCCGACCCTCGACAGGGGCAATGAGCAGTTCTTC. Combining the CDR3 with reference TRBV18 and TRBJ2-1 gives the whole variable domain NAGVMQNPRHLVRRRGQEARLRCSPMKGHSHVYWYRQLPEEGLKFMVYLQKENIIDESGMPKERFSAEFPKEGPSILRIQQVVRGDSAAYFCASSPRASPTLDRGNEQFFGPGTRLTVL.

J is TRBJ2-5 and V is TRBV30; TRBD2 matches 8 bases. J gave up 2 bases and V 4 bases, and 0 bases lay outside the gene matches. Germline assignment: CDR1 GTSNPN and CDR2 SVGIG (reference sequence). This CDR3 has 12 amino acids. CDR3 DNA sequence: TGTGCCTGGACGGGGGGGCAAGAGACCCAGTACTTC. Translating gives CAWTGGQETQYF.

This chain connects TRBV6-6 to TRBJ1-2; no firm D call. The CDR3 loop spans 11 amino acids. Per germline, CDR1 MNHNY and CDR2 SVGAGI (reference sequence). V was pared by 5 bases and J by 8 bases, with 9 bases between. In nucleotides, the CDR3 is TGTGCCAGCAGTGCCCAAGGGGGCTACACCTTC. Protein: CASSAQGGYTF.

This sequence joins TRBV5-1 and TRBJ2-3; unclear D gene. The germline V gene has CDR1 SGHRS and CDR2 YFSETQ. CDR3 length equals 13 residues. Trimming cost V 0 bases and J 3 bases, with 5 bases left between them. CDR3 sequence: CASSLDPTDTQYF. The CDR3 nucleotides are TGCGCCAGCAGCTTGGACCCTACAGATACGCAGTATTTT. The full variable domain, completed using reference TRBV5-1 and TRBJ2-3, is KAGVTQTPRYLIKTRGQQVTLSCSPISGHRSVSWYQQTPGQGLQFLFEYFSETQRNKGNFPGRFSGRQFSNSRSEMNVSTLELGDSALYLCASSLDPTDTQYFGPGTRLTVL.

This chain joins TRBV7-8 and TRBJ2-1, with D perhaps TRBD2 (5 bases). CDR3 length equals 13 residues. Germline CDR1 is SGHVS and CDR2 is FQNEAQ. Trimming removed 6 bases at V and 4 bases at J, with 10 bases between. CDR3 in DNA: TGTGCCAGCAGAGACGGACTGTACAATGAGCAGTTCTTC. It translates to CASRDGLYNEQFF. Supplemented by reference TRBV7-8 and TRBJ2-1, the full variable domain reads GAGVSQSPRYKVAKRGQDVALRCDPISGHVSLFWYQQALGQGPEFLTYFQNEAQLDKSGLPSDRFFAERPEGSVSTLKIQRTQQEDSAVYLCASRDGLYNEQFFGPGTRLTVL.

The chain couples TRBV5-4 to TRBJ1-4, with TRBD1 identical over 7 bases. Germline CDR1 reads SGHNT; CDR2 reads YYREEE (reference sequence). Trimming removed 4 bases from V and 4 bases from J; junction bases left unmatched: 4. The CDR3 is made up of 14 amino acids. In DNA form, the CDR3 reads TGTGCCAGCAGCCCACAGGGGTTTAATGAAAAACTGTTTTTT. Its translation is CASSPQGFNEKLFF.